The T cell receptor (beta chain) under discussion was sequenced for a study of cytomegalovirus exposure and HLA in healthy donors. Study outcomes and limitations: Other equally common chains were less clonally expanded than HLA-associated TCR beta chains, a later analysis showed.

This PCR relied on a set of 60 Vbeta primers and 13 Jbeta primers. Under the authors' procedure: Unique TCR beta chains numbered roughly 83 million in a later analysis, with about 11 million shared. Profiled with immunoSEQ multiplex PCR; TCRdb holds only in-frame clones, not every one. V and J calls and clone size are given by that table; D and trimming were obtained from the DNA. The repertoire holds 120,000 or so clones, around 82% seen once, with about 3.7% in the top ten. V lost 5 bases to trimming and J lost 15 bases, with 25 bases between them. CDR3 size: 15 residues. Germline CDR1 is SGHAT and CDR2 is FQNNGV. Details on this clone: The antigen remains unidentified.

This chain joins TRBV11-2 and TRBJ1-4; no definite D call. The sequenced sample consisted of PBMCs. This clonotype originated in a woman in her 40s in good health and CMV-seropositive. The CDR3 protein is CASSPDLGVRSRLFF. In DNA form, the CDR3 reads TGTGCCAGCAGCCCCGACCTAGGCGTCCGAAGTAGGTTGTTTTTT.